Shown below are 5 T cell receptor beta chains from a single sample sequenced in a study of cytomegalovirus exposure and HLA in healthy donors. PCR was performed using 60 Vbeta and 13 Jbeta primers. Some clones are missing from TCRdb's copy, which holds only in-frame ones; the method was immunoSEQ multiplex PCR. The sample records around 140,000 clones, 70% to 85% being singletons. Material for sequencing was PBMCs. These receptor sequences come from a woman in her thirties or forties in good health and CMV-seronegative.

This sequence joins TRBV28 and TRBJ2-5; D is perhaps TRBD1 (6 bases). Germline V lookup: CDR1 MDHEN, CDR2 SYDVKM. The length of the CDR3 is 17 residues. Deletions cut 6 bases from V and 5 bases from J, with 25 bases between. The DNA for the CDR3 is TGTGCCAGCAGCCGGTTGGTGGGCAGGGGAGTTTGGGAGACCCAGTACTTC. Its translation: CASSRLVGRGVWETQYF.

The genes are TRBV7-8 and TRBJ1-2; the D gene is possibly TRBD1 (6 bases). The CDR3 loop spans 16 amino acids. Germline CDR1 SGHVS, CDR2 FQNEAQ. V was shortened by 1 base and J by 4 bases, with 16 bases between the two germline ends. CDR3: CASSLGTALYVYGYTF. CDR3 DNA sequence: TGTGCCAGCAGCTTAGGGACAGCGCTATATGTCTATGGCTACACCTTC.

The genes are TRBV18 and TRBJ2-3, with 7 bases aligning to TRBD1. After removal of 6 bases from V and 0 bases from J, the junction contained 6 bases not matched to a gene. The CDR3 runs 15 residues. Germline assignment: CDR1 KGHSH and CDR2 LQKENI. The CDR3 loop reads CASSPTGLSTDTQYF. In DNA form, the CDR3 reads TGTGCCAGCTCTCCGACAGGGTTGAGCACAGATACGCAGTATTTT.

The chain is built from TRBV11-2 and TRBJ2-3; D may be TRBD2 (7 bases). Deletions cut 5 bases from V and 1 base from J, with 13 bases between. The CDR3 spans 15 residues. Germline assignment: CDR1 SGHAT and CDR2 FQNNGV. This chain's CDR3 is CASSRGAPGTDTQYF. CDR3 sequence (DNA): TGTGCCAGCAGCCGGGGGGCCCCGGGCACAGATACGCAGTATTTT.

The chain combines TRBV7-3 with TRBJ1-1; possible D gene TRBD1, 6 bases. The CDR3 is made up of 15 amino acids. The V gene's germline CDR1 is SGHTA and CDR2 FQGTGA. V was pared by 4 bases and J by 4 bases, with 16 bases between. The CDR3 sequence is CASSSPGQEGTEAFF. CDR3 coding DNA: TGTGCCAGCAGCTCCCCGGGACAAGAAGGCACTGAAGCTTTCTTT.